The entry below describes one T cell receptor beta chain. Its antigen is currently unknown. PCR employed 60 Vbeta and 13 Jbeta primers. Libraries were prepared by immunoSEQ multiplex PCR; TCRdb keeps only in-frame clonotypes and omits some of them. The sample consists of 90,000 to 95,000 clones, over 70% of them appearing once. This record comes from a study of cytomegalovirus exposure and HLA in healthy donors. CDR3 length: 16 amino acids. Germline-derived CDR1 and CDR2 are MNHEY and SMNVEV (reference sequence). V was cut by 5 bases and J by 1 base, with 16 bases left in between. Study-level points and caveats: A few V segments could not be told apart, such as TRBV6-2 and TRBV6-3, and were left out.

The specimen was PBMCs. The chain has TRBV27 and TRBJ2-3; D not resolved. This TCR derives from a girl aged 2-10 years in good health and CMV-seropositive. The CDR3 DNA follows: TGTGCCAGCAGTCGTAACGGAGCCTCCCGCACAGATACGCAGTATTTT. It encodes CASSRNGASRTDTQYF.